The present T cell receptor beta chain was sequenced within a study of T cells in tuberculosis. Study in general: The T cells targeted glucose monomycolate, a mycobacterial lipid, via CD1B. A South African cohort included IGRA-negative adolescents, latently infected IGRA-positive adolescents and adults with active tuberculosis. Blood was taken before or within 7 days of anti-tuberculosis therapy.

V lost 9 bases to trimming and J lost 7 bases, with 16 bases between them. The germline gives CDR1 SGHTS, CDR2 YDEGEE. The CDR3 loop spans 13 amino acids. Time point reported: new active TB diagnosis, blood taken before or within 7 days of starting treatment. Confirmation came from sputum smear and/or culture positivity for M. tuberculosis. Sequencing used immunoSEQ multiplex PCR; TCRdb keeps in-frame clones, though not all of them. Seen here are 22,000 or so clones, under 85% observed once, and the top ten hold 15%. This sequence originates from an adult with tuberculosis. V gene TRBV5-8 combines with J gene TRBJ2-2; possible D gene TRBD2, 6 bases. Sequences were derived from PBMCs, sampled at tuberculosis diagnosis. Here the CDR3 reads CATRARGIGELFF. The CDR3 DNA reads as TGTGCCACCCGGGCCCGGGGGATCGGGGAGCTGTTTTTT.